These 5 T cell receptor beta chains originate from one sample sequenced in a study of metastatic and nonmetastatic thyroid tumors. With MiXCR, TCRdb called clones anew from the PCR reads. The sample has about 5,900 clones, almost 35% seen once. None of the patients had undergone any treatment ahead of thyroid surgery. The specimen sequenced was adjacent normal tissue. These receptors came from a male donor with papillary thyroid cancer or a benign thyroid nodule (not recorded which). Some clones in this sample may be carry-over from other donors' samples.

Here the CDR3 reads CASSDSTGGADTQYF. The CDR3 nucleotides are TGTGCCAGCAGTGACTCGACAGGGGGCGCAGATACGCAGTATTTT. This chain uses TRBV6-4 with TRBJ2-3; 10 bases agree with TRBD1. CDR3 length equals 15 residues. Germline CDR1 is MRHNA and CDR2 is SNTAGT. Trimming took 0 bases from V and 4 from J; bases not matched to a gene: 1.

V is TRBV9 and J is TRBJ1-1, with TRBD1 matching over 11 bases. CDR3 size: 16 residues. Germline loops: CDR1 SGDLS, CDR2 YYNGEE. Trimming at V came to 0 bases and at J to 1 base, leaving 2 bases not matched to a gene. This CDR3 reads CASSVGGTGGNTEAFF. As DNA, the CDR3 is TGTGCCAGCAGCGTAGGGGGGACAGGGGGGAACACTGAAGCTTTCTTT.

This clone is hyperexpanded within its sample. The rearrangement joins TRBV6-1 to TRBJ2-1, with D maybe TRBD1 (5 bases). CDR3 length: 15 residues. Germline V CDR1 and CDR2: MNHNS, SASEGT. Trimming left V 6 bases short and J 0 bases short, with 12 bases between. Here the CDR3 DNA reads TGTGCCAGCAGCATCCAGGGCGACTCCTACAATGAGCAGTTCTTC. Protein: CASSIQGDSYNEQFF.

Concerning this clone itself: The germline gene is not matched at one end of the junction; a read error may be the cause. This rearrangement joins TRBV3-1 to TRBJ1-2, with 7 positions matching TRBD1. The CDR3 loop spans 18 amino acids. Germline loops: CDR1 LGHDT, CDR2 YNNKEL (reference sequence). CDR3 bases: TGTGCCAGCAGCCAAGAGGCTCTCCGGGACAGACTTAACTATAGCTACACCTTC. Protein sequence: CASSQEALRDRLNYSYTF.

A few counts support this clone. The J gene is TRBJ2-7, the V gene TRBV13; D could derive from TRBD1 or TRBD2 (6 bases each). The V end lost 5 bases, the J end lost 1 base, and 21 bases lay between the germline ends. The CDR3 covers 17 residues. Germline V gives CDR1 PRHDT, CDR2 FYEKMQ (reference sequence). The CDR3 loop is CASSTLGSSGASYEQYF. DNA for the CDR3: TGTGCCAGCAGCACATTAGGTTCCTCGGGGGCATCCTACGAGCAGTACTTC.